These T cell receptor beta chains were read from a single sample in a study of neurological immune-mediated disorders. TCRdb processed the 5' RACE reads anew with MiXCR; each CDR3 protein has one entry. The repertoire has 55,000 to 80,000 distinct CDR3 sequences, roughly an eighth of them found once; the top ten carry 4.6%. The sequencing sample was made of PBMCs. The origin of the receptors is a female donor with HTLV-1-associated myelopathy (HAM/TSP). CDR3s include the opening cysteine and the closing phenylalanine or tryptophan. The D gene is left open where the match is weak. A clone size is listed for some rows: how often the clone was seen (once, few, many), or a class if it is expanded.

size	J	D	V	DNA	CDR3
many	TRBJ2-7	NA	TRBV7-6	TGTGCCAGCAGCGTGAGCTCCTACGAGCAGTACTTC	CASSVSSYEQYF
NA	TRBJ2-7	NA	TRBV18	TGTGCCAGCTCACCGATGAGGGAAAACTCCGAGCAGTACTTC	CASSPMRENSEQYF
many	TRBJ2-7	TRBD1	TRBV6-5	TGTGCCAGCAGTTACTCTTCCGGACAGGGGGCCTTGCAGTACTTC	CASSYSSGQGALQYF
many	TRBJ2-1	NA	TRBV20-1	TGCAGTGCTAGCCACGGGGGCGGCGGCAATGAGCAGTTCTTC	CSASHGGGGNEQFF
many	TRBJ2-5	TRBD1	TRBV15	TGTGCTACCCGACAGGGGATCCAAGAGACCCAGTACTTC	CATRQGIQETQYF
NA	TRBJ1-1	NA	TRBV11-2	TGTGCCAGCAGCTTATTCAGTGGGGACACTGAAGCTTTCTTT	CASSLFSGDTEAFF
many	TRBJ2-5	TRBD1	TRBV5-5	TGTGCCAGCAGCTTGGACAGGGGGGTTGTCGGTGAAGAGACCCAGTACTTC	CASSLDRGVVGEETQYF
many	TRBJ2-7	NA	TRBV28	TGTGCCAGCACCCCCTGGGGCGGGGACGAGCAGTACTTC	CASTPWGGDEQYF
many	TRBJ2-3	TRBD1	TRBV20-1	TGCAGTGCTAACAATAGACAGGGAAGCACAGATACGCAGTATTTT	CSANNRQGSTDTQYF
NA	TRBJ2-6	NA	TRBV24-1	TGTGCCACCGGTGAGGACGGCTCTTTCTCTGGGGCCAACGTCCTGACTTTC	CATGEDGSFSGANVLTF
many	TRBJ2-2	TRBD1	TRBV9	TGTGCCAGCAGCGTGGGGACAGCATCGAACACCGGGGAGCTGTTTTTT	CASSVGTASNTGELFF
many	TRBJ2-3	TRBD2	TRBV6-5	TGTGCCAGCAAACCAGCGGGGGGCCGTGGCACAGATACGCAGTATTTT	CASKPAGGRGTDTQYF
NA	TRBJ2-3	TRBD2	TRBV19	TGTGCCAGTAGTATCTATCGGGGGGGACAGTATTTT	CASSIYRGGQYF
many	TRBJ2-5	NA	TRBV5-1	TGCGCCAGCAGCTTGTTCGGGGAGACCCAGTACTTC	CASSLFGETQYF
many	TRBJ2-7	NA	TRBV28	TGTGCCAGCAGTTTCCCAGGGGAGATCTACGAGCAGTACTTC	CASSFPGEIYEQYF
many	TRBJ2-4	NA	TRBV5-1	TGCGCCAGCAGCTTGGAACAGAGTTTTAACATTCAGTACTTC	CASSLEQSFNIQYF
many	TRBJ1-4	TRBD1	TRBV2	TGTGCCAGCAGTGGACCGGGACAGGGGGCATCGGATGAAAAACTGTTTTTT	CASSGPGQGASDEKLFF
NA	TRBJ2-1	TRBD2	TRBV5-1	TGCGCCAGCAGCCCTCAGAAGGCGGGGGGCTCCTACAATGAGCAGTTCTTC	CASSPQKAGGSYNEQFF
NA	TRBJ1-6	NA	TRBV5-1	TGCGCCAGCAGCAACCGGGACGGCGATTCACCCCTCCACTTT	CASSNRDGDSPLHF
many	TRBJ2-1	NA	TRBV2	TGTGCCAGCAGTCGAATAGACGGCAATGAGCAGTTCTTC	CASSRIDGNEQFF
many	TRBJ2-7	TRBD2	TRBV5-1	TGCGCCAGCAGCTTGACCCTGGGGGGGGTTTACGAGCAGTACTTC	CASSLTLGGVYEQYF
few	TRBJ1-6	NA	TRBV28	TGTGCCAGCAGTCAAGAGGGTAGGGTTGATAATTCACCCCTCCACTTT	CASSQEGRVDNSPLHF
many	TRBJ1-2	TRBD1	TRBV20-1	TGCAGTGCTAGAGATCATCGGGACAGTAGGGCACTTGGCTACACCTTC	CSARDHRDSRALGYTF
many	TRBJ1-6	NA	TRBV20-1	TGCAGTGCTAGGGAGGGAGGGGAGAGGAATTCACCCCTCCACTTT	CSAREGGERNSPLHF
few	TRBJ2-7	TRBD1	TRBV5-1	TGCGCCAGCAGCTTGGGGACAGGGAATTACGAGCAGTACTTC	CASSLGTGNYEQYF
many	TRBJ2-3	TRBD2	TRBV20-1	TGCAGTGCCTTAGCGGGGGGGCTTGATACGCAGTATTTT	CSALAGGLDTQYF
many	TRBJ2-3	TRBD1	TRBV27	TGTGCCAGCAGGGGACAGCCCACAGATACGCAGTATTTT	CASRGQPTDTQYF
few	TRBJ1-5	TRBD1	TRBV2	TGTGCCTCATCGGGACAGGGGGCTCGGGCGAGTCAGCCCCAGCATTTT	CASSGQGARASQPQHF
many	TRBJ2-3	NA	TRBV2	TGTGCCATCTTAATGCCACCCCGGGGGGCTGGCACAGATACGCAGTATTTT	CAILMPPRGAGTDTQYF
few	TRBJ2-7	TRBD2	TRBV7-9	TGTGCCAGCAGCTTAACAGCGGGGGTGAGTTACGAGCAGTACTTC	CASSLTAGVSYEQYF
NA	TRBJ2-1	NA	TRBV5-1	TGCGCCAGCAGCTTGGGAACGGTCTACAATGAGCAGTTCTTC	CASSLGTVYNEQFF
medium-sized	TRBJ2-7	TRBD2	TRBV5-1	TGCGCCAGCAGCTTGTGGGACGGGGGGTTCGAGCAGTACTTC	CASSLWDGGFEQYF
many	TRBJ2-7	NA	TRBV6-2/TRBV6-3	TGTGCCAGCGGACAGCAGGGGAACGAGCAGTACTTC	CASGQQGNEQYF
many	TRBJ2-3	NA	TRBV5-6	TGTGCCAGCAGCTCAACCGGCACAGATACGCAGTATTTT	CASSSTGTDTQYF
many	TRBJ2-1	NA	TRBV20-1	TGCAGTGCTAGCAGAAGCAGGGGAAATGAGCAGTTCTTC	CSASRSRGNEQFF
NA	TRBJ2-3	TRBD1	TRBV5-1	TGCGCCAGCAGCTTGGTTCGACAGGGCAGCACAGATACGCAGTATTTT	CASSLVRQGSTDTQYF
NA	TRBJ2-1	TRBD2	TRBV7-8	TGTGCCAGCAGCTTATTGGGTGGCGGGGGTGCTTCAGAGCAGTTCTTC	CASSLLGGGGASEQFF
many	TRBJ1-5	NA	TRBV20-1	TGCAGTGCTAGTTTCGCGGATCAGCCCCAGCATTTT	CSASFADQPQHF
many	TRBJ1-3	NA	TRBV5-1	TGCGCCAGCAGCGACGGACAGGGAAACACCATATATTTT	CASSDGQGNTIYF